This entry describes one T cell receptor beta chain. Profiling relied on immunoSEQ multiplex PCR, and the TCRdb table lists in-frame clones only, not all of them. Of hundreds of thousands of clones in the sample, 85% to 90% were seen once. The data are from a study of blood T cell repertoires in COVID-19. The CDR3 is 18 residues long. The germline CDR1 and CDR2 sequences are LGHNA and YSLEER. V was clipped by 0 bases and J by 8 bases, with 25 bases between them. The receptor's source is a woman aged 40 to 50 who had recovered from COVID-19. The specimen was peripheral blood. The chain links TRBV4-3 to TRBJ1-1; D is possibly TRBD1 (5 bases). The CDR3 nucleotides are TGCGCCAGCAGCCAAGATTTTTGGTCGGGAGTCACCGGGACGGAAGCTTTCTTT. Translating it yields CASSQDFWSGVTGTEAFF.